The source of this T cell receptor (beta chain) is a study of response to subunit inactivated influenza vaccine. TCRdb re-called the RT-PCR reads with MiXCR, one entry per CDR3 protein. The table lists around 540,000 distinct CDR3 sequences, around 11% of them singletons. V was cut by 0 bases and J by 5 bases, with 14 bases left in between. Germline lookup yields CDR1 DFQATT and CDR2 SNEGSKA (reference sequence). This CDR3 spans 15 amino acids. Sequencing used PBMCs from blood, obtained on the day of vaccination. The receptor was derived from a man in his fifties or sixties who received an inactivated influenza vaccine. The rearrangement uses TRBV20-1 and TRBJ2-1; TRBD2 might be the D (6 bases). The CDR3 DNA reads TGCAGTGCTAGAGATCACCAGCGGGCTAACAATGAGCAGTTCTTC. It codes for CSARDHQRANNEQFF.